This section outlines one T cell receptor beta chain sequence together with its context. This entry comes from a study of shared clonotypes between healthy human individuals. About the study: Donor ages ranged 18 to 49 years: a couple of women, a few men. Each donor's CD4 naive and CD4 memory cells filled three plates apiece, CD8 naive two, and CD8 memory one.

Sequencing was at deep level. The authors' processing: In the immunoSEQ data, sequences were junction-only and lacked quality scores, so filtering differed. Profiled with immunoSEQ multiplex PCR; TCRdb holds only in-frame clones, not every one. V, J and clone size reflect that table, while D and trimming were determined from the DNA. The profile shows roughly 2.6 million clones, 90% to 95% of them singletons. The sequence derives from a young man in good health. The sequencing sample was made of naive CD4+ T cells sorted from blood. Documented subset: CD45RA+ positively selected.

CDR3 protein: CASSYDRGLDEQYF. The CDR3, as DNA: TGCGCCAGCAGCTATGACAGGGGGCTCGACGAGCAGTACTTC. This rearrangement joins TRBV5-1 to TRBJ2-7; TRBD1 aligns across 10 bases. V dropped 3 bases and J dropped 5; count of bases not matched to a gene: 5. The CDR3 is 14 amino acids. Germline lookup yields CDR1 SGHRS and CDR2 YFSETQ.